These 14 T cell receptor beta chains were all obtained from the same sample, sequenced in a study of T cell responses to AZD1222 COVID-19 vaccine. Repertoires were generated with immunoSEQ multiplex PCR, while TCRdb's copy carries only in-frame clones and drops some. The data contain about 76,000 clones, over 60% of them singletons. This specimen was peripheral blood, taken 28 days after the second dose of the MenACWY control vaccine. These receptors all stem from an adult who received the MenACWY meningococcal vaccine as a control.

The gene calls are TRBV6-6 and TRBJ1-1, with TRBD1 identical over 9 bases. CDR3 length equals 14 residues. V was pared by 6 bases and J by 3 bases, with 5 bases of the junction left unmatched. Germline values: CDR1 MNHNY, CDR2 SVGAGI (reference sequence). CDR3 sequence (DNA): TGTGCCAGCAGCAAGACAGGGGGGGACACTGAAGCTTTCTTT. Amino acid sequence: CASSKTGGDTEAFF.

This chain connects TRBV5-1 to TRBJ1-1, with 7 bases identical to TRBD1. Germline V gene data show CDR1 as SGHRS and CDR2 as YFSETQ. The ends lost 5 bases at V and 0 bases at J; junction bases unmatched: 4. The CDR3 has 14 residues. Here the CDR3 reads CASSSGQLNTEAFF. The CDR3 nucleotides read TGCGCCAGCAGTTCGGGACAGCTGAACACTGAAGCTTTCTTT.

The rearrangement joins TRBV5-1 to TRBJ2-7, with a weak D call TRBD1 (6 bases). Trimming took 0 bases from V and 3 from J, leaving 25 bases between them. This CDR3 comprises 19 residues. From germline, CDR1 is SGHRS and CDR2 YFSETQ. CDR3 bases: TGCGCCAGCAGCTTGGGGGTCGGACAGCTTAGCCGGATTTTCTACGAGCAGTACTTC. Its translation is CASSLGVGQLSRIFYEQYF.

The DNA for the CDR3 is TGCAGCGTTGAAGAACGTGGCGGGAGGGGGATCATTCAGTACTTC. Its protein product is CSVEERGGRGIIQYF. The chain is built from TRBV29-1 and TRBJ2-4; TRBD2 matches 9 bases. V shed 0 bases and J 9 bases; nucleotides not matched to a gene: 9. CDR3 length: 15 amino acids. Germline loops: CDR1 SQVTM, CDR2 ANQGSEA.

This chain connects TRBV6-6 to TRBJ1-1; 12 positions match TRBD1. Germline CDR1 and CDR2: MNHNY and SVGAGI (reference sequence). V lost 11 bases to trimming and J lost 6 bases; unmatched junction nucleotides: 4. CDR3 size: 12 residues. This CDR3 reads CAGGQGASEAFF. DNA for the CDR3: TGTGCCGGGGGACAGGGGGCTTCTGAAGCTTTCTTT.

This chain links TRBV29-1 with TRBJ2-3, with D unclear. Germline CDR1 and CDR2: SQVTM and ANQGSEA. Trimming removed 5 bases from V and 7 bases from J, with 13 bases in between. The CDR3 runs 12 residues. CDR3 nucleotides: TGCAGCGTTTTAAAGGACGGCTATACGCAGTATTTT. Encoded protein: CSVLKDGYTQYF.

A few counts support this clone. The rearrangement uses TRBV4-1 and TRBJ1-1; D not certain. V was pared by 3 bases and J by 1 base, with 9 bases between. The germline V gene has CDR1 MGHRA and CDR2 YSYEKL. This CDR3 spans 14 amino acids. CDR3 amino acids: CASSQVKGNTEAFF. The CDR3 bases are TGCGCCAGCAGCCAGGTAAAAGGGAACACTGAAGCTTTCTTT.

The rearrangement uses TRBV10-3 and TRBJ1-4; 11 bases agree with TRBD1. The germline CDR1 and CDR2 sequences are ENHRY and SYGVKD. Trimming cost V 8 bases and J 8 bases; bases outside gene matches: 10. This CDR3 spans 15 amino acids. CDR3 amino acids: CAISSGQGDGEKLFF. The CDR3 nucleotides read TGTGCCATCTCTTCGGGACAGGGGGATGGGGAAAAACTGTTTTTT.

V and J are TRBV28 and TRBJ1-4; no clear D gene. CDR1 MDHEN and CDR2 SYDVKM come from the germline V gene. This CDR3 is built from 16 residues. The V end lost 1 base, the J end lost 8 bases, and 17 bases lay between the germline ends. The CDR3 DNA reads TGTGCCAGCAGTTTATCCAGACCGGAGGTGAACGAAAAACTGTTTTTT. Protein product: CASSLSRPEVNEKLFF.

This clone was seen only once. The chain has TRBV28 and TRBJ2-7; the D is unclear. Per germline, CDR1 MDHEN and CDR2 SYDVKM. V shed 4 bases and J shed 2 bases, with 15 bases lying between them. CDR3 size: 15 residues. For the CDR3, the DNA is TGTGCCAGCAGTTCGACGTGGACGTTTACCTACGAGCAGTACTTC. The encoded protein is CASSSTWTFTYEQYF.

The V gene is TRBV19, the J gene TRBJ2-7; TRBD1 aligns across 9 bases. The germline V gene has CDR1 LNHDA and CDR2 SQIVND (reference sequence). The CDR3 sequence is 14 residues long. The J segment lost 5 bases and the V segment lost 10 bases, leaving 12 bases of the junction unmatched. The CDR3 coding sequence is TGTGCCACTAAAAAGGGGACAGGGACCCACGAGCAGTACTTC. It translates to CATKKGTGTHEQYF.

The J gene is TRBJ1-3, the V gene TRBV4-3, with 8 nucleotides matching TRBD1. The CDR3 totals 16 residues. From germline, CDR1 is LGHNA and CDR2 YSLEER. The ends lost 2 bases at V and 6 bases at J; junction bases unmatched: 9. In nucleotides, the CDR3 is TGCGCCAGCAGCCAATCAGACAGGGGCCTGGAAAACACCATATATTTT. Its protein product is CASSQSDRGLENTIYF.

This clone came up a few times. V gene TRBV5-8 combines with J gene TRBJ2-1, with 13 bases lining up with TRBD2. Germline loops: CDR1 SGHTS, CDR2 YDEGEE. The junction had 8 bases not matched to a gene; V was cut back by 1 base and J by 1 base. CDR3 size: 19 residues. CDR3: CASSLMGLAGIGSYNEQFF. As DNA, the CDR3 is TGTGCCAGCAGCTTGATGGGACTAGCGGGGATCGGGTCCTACAATGAGCAGTTCTTC.

The chain has TRBV5-1 and TRBJ1-6, with a tentative D call TRBD1 (5 bases). The CDR3 runs to 13 residues. Trimming removed 3 bases from V and 8 bases from J, with 9 bases in between. Germline V gene data show CDR1 as SGHRS and CDR2 as YFSETQ. Here the CDR3 DNA reads TGCGCCAGCAGCTGGGGGACTGATTCACCCCTCCACTTT. Translation: CASSWGTDSPLHF.